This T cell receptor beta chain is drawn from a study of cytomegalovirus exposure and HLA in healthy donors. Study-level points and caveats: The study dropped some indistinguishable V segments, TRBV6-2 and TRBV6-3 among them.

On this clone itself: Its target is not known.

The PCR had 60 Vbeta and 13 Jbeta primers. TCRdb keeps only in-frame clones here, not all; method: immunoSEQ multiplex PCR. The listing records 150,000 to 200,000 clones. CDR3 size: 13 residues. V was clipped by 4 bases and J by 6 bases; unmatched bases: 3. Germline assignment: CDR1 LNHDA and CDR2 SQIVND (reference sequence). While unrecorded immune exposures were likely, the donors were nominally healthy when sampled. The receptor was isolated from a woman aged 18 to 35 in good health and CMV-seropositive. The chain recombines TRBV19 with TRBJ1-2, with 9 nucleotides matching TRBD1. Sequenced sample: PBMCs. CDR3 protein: CASSRRTGDGYTF. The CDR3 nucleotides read TGTGCCAGTAGTAGGCGGACAGGGGATGGCTACACCTTC.